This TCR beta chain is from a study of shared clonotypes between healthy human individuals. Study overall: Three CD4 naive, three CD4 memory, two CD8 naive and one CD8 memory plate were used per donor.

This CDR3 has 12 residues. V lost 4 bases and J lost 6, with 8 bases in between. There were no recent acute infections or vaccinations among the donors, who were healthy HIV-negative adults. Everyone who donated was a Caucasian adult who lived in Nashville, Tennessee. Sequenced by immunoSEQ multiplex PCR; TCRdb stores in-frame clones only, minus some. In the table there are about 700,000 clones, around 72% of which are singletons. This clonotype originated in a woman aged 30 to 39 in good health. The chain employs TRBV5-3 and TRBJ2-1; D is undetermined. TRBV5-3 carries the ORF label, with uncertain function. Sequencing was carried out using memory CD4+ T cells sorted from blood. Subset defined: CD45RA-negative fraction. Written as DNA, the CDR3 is TGTGCCAGAAGCCCGGACGGCAATGAGCAGTTCTTC. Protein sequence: CARSPDGNEQFF.